The entry below describes one T cell receptor (beta chain). As yet, its antigen is unknown. This specimen belongs to a study of T cells in localized non-small cell lung cancer. Points from the study as a whole: Higher T cell density in the blood was associated with longer overall survival, whereas higher adjacent-lung clonality associated with shorter survival. Adjacent lung had a median approximately 50 of the 100 largest tumor clones. Uninvolved adjacent lung had the highest recorded T cell clonality, with tumor below it. Heterogeneity is still possible, as just one tumor region was sequenced.

Deletions cut 9 bases from V and 2 bases from J, with 11 bases between. The CDR3 extends over 12 amino acids. Germline CDR1 and CDR2: MNHNS and SASEGT. The assay was immunoSEQ multiplex PCR, and TCRdb's table has in-frame clones only and misses some. The sample carries tens of thousands of clones, around 92% recorded once. The receptor was derived from a woman between 35 and 75 years old with stage III lung adenocarcinoma. The J gene is TRBJ2-7, the V gene TRBV6-1, with D perhaps being TRBD1 or TRBD2 (5 bases each). The sequences come from peripheral blood mononuclear cells, collected before any cancer treatment. CDR3 sequence (DNA): TGTGCCAGTAGGGACCAGCCCTACGAGCAGTACTTC. Translating it yields CASRDQPYEQYF.